Each of the 5 T cell receptor beta chains below was sequenced from the same sample in a study of shared clonotypes between healthy human individuals. TCRdb's copy holds only in-frame clones and misses some; the assay was immunoSEQ multiplex PCR. The sample comprises approximately 2.1 million clones, more than 85% of which are singletons, and about 0.37% rests with the top ten. The sample comprised naive CD4+ T cells from PBMCs. Regarding subset: CD45RA+ positively selected. These receptors all stem from a man aged 18 to 29 in good health. Some clones in this sample may be carry-over from other donors' samples.

Note on this clone: The same CDR3 can be traced to other DNA sequences in this sample. J is TRBJ2-7 and V is TRBV9; 11 nucleotides line up with TRBD2. With 4 bases clipped from V and 0 bases from J, the junction kept 3 bases outside the gene matches. CDR1 and CDR2 from the germline V gene are SGDLS and YYNGEE. The CDR3 has 15 residues. The CDR3 protein is CASSPGTSGSYEQYF. The DNA of the CDR3 is TGTGCCAGCAGCCCCGGGACTAGCGGCTCCTACGAGCAGTACTTC. Supplemented by reference TRBV9 and TRBJ2-7, the full variable domain reads DSGVTQTPKHLITATGQRVTLRCSPRSGDLSVYWYQQSLDQGLQFLIQYYNGEERAKGNILERFSAQQFPDLHSELNLSSLELGDSALYFCASSPGTSGSYEQYFGPGTRLTVT.

The CDR3 region is CASSLAASGTYEQYF. CDR3 sequence (DNA): TGCGCCAGCAGCTTGGCGGCTAGCGGGACCTACGAGCAGTACTTC. The chain has TRBV5-1 and TRBJ2-7, with 9 bases that match TRBD2. The ends lost 0 bases at V and 2 bases at J; junction bases unmatched: 3. The germline CDR1 and CDR2 sequences are SGHRS and YFSETQ. CDR3 length: 15 amino acids.

The chain combines TRBV19 with TRBJ2-3, with a weak D call TRBD1 (5 bases). CDR3 size: 14 residues. V was clipped by 3 bases and J by 2 bases, with 9 bases between them. Germline V gene data show CDR1 as LNHDA and CDR2 as SQIVND (reference sequence). The CDR3 reads CASSMSGITDTQYF. CDR3 DNA sequence: TGTGCCAGTAGTATGTCAGGGATCACAGATACGCAGTATTTT.

The genes are TRBV7-9 and TRBJ1-2, with D unclear. The CDR3 is 15 amino acids. V was clipped by 5 bases and J by 6 bases, with 19 bases between them. Germline-derived CDR1 and CDR2 are SEHNR and FQNEAQ (reference sequence). The CDR3 bases are TGTGCCAGCAGCCCCAGAGGTGGCTTAAGGGATGGCTACACCTTC. Translated: CASSPRGGLRDGYTF. The full variable domain, completed using reference TRBV7-9 and TRBJ1-2, is DTGVSQNPRHKITKRGQNVTFRCDPISEHNRLYWYRQTLGQGPEFLTYFQNEAQLEKSRLLSDRFSAERPKGSFSTLEIQRTEQGDSAMYLCASSPRGGLRDGYTFGSGTRLTVV.

This clone turned up a few times. Other nucleotide sequences from this sample produce the same CDR3. The CDR3 sequence is CASSPGQGNTIYF. Written as DNA, the CDR3 is TGTGCCAGCTCACCAGGGCAAGGAAACACCATATATTTT. The chain links TRBV18 to TRBJ1-3; D gene unclear. This CDR3 contains 13 residues. Trimming removed 2 bases at V and 4 bases at J, with 6 bases between. Germline V gene data show CDR1 as KGHSH and CDR2 as LQKENI.